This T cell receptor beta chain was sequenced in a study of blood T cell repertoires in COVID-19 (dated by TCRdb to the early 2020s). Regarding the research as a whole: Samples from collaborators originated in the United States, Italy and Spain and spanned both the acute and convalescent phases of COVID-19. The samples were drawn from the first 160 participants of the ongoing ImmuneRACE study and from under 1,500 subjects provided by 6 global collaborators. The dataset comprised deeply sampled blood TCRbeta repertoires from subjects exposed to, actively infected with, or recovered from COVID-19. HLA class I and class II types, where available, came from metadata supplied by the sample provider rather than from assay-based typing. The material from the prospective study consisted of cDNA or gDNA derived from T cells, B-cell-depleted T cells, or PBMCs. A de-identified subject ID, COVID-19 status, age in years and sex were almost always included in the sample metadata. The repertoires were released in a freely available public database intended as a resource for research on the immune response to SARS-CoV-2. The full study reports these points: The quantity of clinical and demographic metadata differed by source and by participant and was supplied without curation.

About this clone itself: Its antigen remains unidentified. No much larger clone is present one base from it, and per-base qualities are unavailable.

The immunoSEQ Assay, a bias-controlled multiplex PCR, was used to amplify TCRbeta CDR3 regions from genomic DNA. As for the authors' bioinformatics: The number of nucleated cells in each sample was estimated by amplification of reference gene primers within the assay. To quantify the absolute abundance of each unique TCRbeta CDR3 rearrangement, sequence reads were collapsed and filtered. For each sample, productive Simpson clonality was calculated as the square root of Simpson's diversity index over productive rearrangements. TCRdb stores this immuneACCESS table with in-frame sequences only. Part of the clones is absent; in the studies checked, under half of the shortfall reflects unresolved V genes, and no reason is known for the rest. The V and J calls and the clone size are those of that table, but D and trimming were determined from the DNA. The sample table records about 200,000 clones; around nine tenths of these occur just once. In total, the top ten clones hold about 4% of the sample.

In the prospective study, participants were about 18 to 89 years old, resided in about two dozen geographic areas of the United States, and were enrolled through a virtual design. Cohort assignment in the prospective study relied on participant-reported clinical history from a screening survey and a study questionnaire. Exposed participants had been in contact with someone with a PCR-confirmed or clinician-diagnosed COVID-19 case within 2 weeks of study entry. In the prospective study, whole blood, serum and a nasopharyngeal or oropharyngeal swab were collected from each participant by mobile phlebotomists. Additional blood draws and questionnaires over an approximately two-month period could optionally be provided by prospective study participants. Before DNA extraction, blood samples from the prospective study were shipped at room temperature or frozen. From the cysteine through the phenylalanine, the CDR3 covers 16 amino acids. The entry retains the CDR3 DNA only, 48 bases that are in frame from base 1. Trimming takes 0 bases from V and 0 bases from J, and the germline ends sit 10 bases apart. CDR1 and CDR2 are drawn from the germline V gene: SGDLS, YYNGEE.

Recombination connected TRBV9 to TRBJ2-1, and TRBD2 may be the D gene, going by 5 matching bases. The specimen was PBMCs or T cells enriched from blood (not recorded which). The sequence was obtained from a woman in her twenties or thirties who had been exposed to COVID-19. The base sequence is TGTGCCAGCAGCGTAGACGTCCGGGGCTCCTACAATGAGCAGTTCTTC. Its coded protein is CASSVDVRGSYNEQFF.